This TCR beta chain was sequenced during a study of blood T cell repertoires in COVID-19. For the study at large: Acute and convalescent COVID-19 samples came from the United States, Italy and Spain. T cells, B-cell-depleted T cells, or PBMCs supplied cDNA or gDNA.

The CDR3 runs 16 residues. V was clipped by 2 bases and J by 4 bases, with 17 bases between them. Germline assignment: CDR1 LGHDT and CDR2 YNNKEL (reference sequence). Original processing methods: Amplification from reference gene primers served as the basis for estimated nucleated cell counts. TCRdb's copy holds only in-frame clones and misses some; the assay was immunoSEQ multiplex PCR. That table gives V, J and clone size, and the DNA gave D and trimming. Of about 200,000 clones listed, just under 90% are singletons. The chain has TRBV3-1 (or the pseudogene TRBV3-2) and TRBJ1-2; unclear D gene. What was sequenced was peripheral blood. This receptor was obtained from a man aged 55 to 69 who had recovered from COVID-19. The CDR3 DNA reads as TGTGCCAGCAGCCAAAGTGTATTACCGGGAACCTATGGCTACACCTTC. It yields the protein CASSQSVLPGTYGYTF.